A single sample gave rise to the 20 T cell receptor beta chains below, sequenced in a study of T cells in localized non-small cell lung cancer. Repertoires were generated with immunoSEQ multiplex PCR, while TCRdb's copy carries only in-frame clones and drops some. The sample gives 17,000 or so clones, around four fifths of which show up once; around a third is in the top ten. Sequenced material: peripheral blood, taken before any cancer treatment. All receptors derive from a male donor older than 55 with stage III lung adenocarcinoma.

The rearrangement uses TRBV5-4 and TRBJ2-3, with 7 positions matching TRBD1. V lost 0 bases, J lost 0 bases, and 4 bases stayed unmatched. The CDR3 consists of 16 residues. Germline loops: CDR1 SGHNT, CDR2 YYREEE (reference sequence). CDR3 bases: TGTGCCAGCAGCTTGGAGGACAGGTTTAGCACAGATACGCAGTATTTT. Protein product: CASSLEDRFSTDTQYF.

This chain's CDR3 is CASSGTTYSNQPQHF. The CDR3 DNA reads TGTGCCAGCAGTGGAACGACCTATAGCAATCAGCCCCAGCATTTT. The chain uses TRBV2 and TRBJ1-5; D ambiguous. The CDR3 covers 15 residues. The V gene's germline CDR1 is SNHLY and CDR2 FYNNEI. V lost 4 bases, J lost 0 bases, and 10 bases lay in between.

As DNA, the CDR3 is TGCGCCAGCAGCTTGGTAGGGACAGGCTATCAAGAGACCCAGTACTTC. Its translation: CASSLVGTGYQETQYF. The chain uses TRBV5-1 and TRBJ2-5, with 8 bases that match TRBD1. The junction had 6 bases not matched to a gene; V was cut back by 0 bases and J by 2 bases. The CDR3 contains 16 residues. CDR1 is SGHRS, CDR2 YFSETQ, per germline.

The chain recombines TRBV5-5 with TRBJ1-2, with D hard to call. Trimming took off 1 base at V and 8 bases at J, with 12 bases between the two ends. The CDR3 is 13 amino acids. CDR1 is SGHKS and CDR2 is YYEKEE in the germline V gene (reference sequence). CDR3 residues: CASSLTVLGGYTF. CDR3 bases: TGTGCCAGCAGCTTGACAGTCTTAGGGGGCTACACCTTC.

The chain couples TRBV5-1 to TRBJ1-6; 9 bases agree with TRBD1. Germline values: CDR1 SGHRS, CDR2 YFSETQ. CDR3 length: 22 amino acids. Trimming at V came to 2 bases and at J to 4 bases, leaving 22 bases not matched to a gene. The CDR3 loop reads CASSFVRRTGTGLDPYNSPLHF. DNA of the CDR3: TGCGCCAGCAGCTTCGTAAGAAGAACCGGGACAGGGCTCGATCCTTATAATTCACCCCTCCACTTT.

The chain recombines TRBV5-6 with TRBJ2-7; 8 nucleotides align to TRBD2. The J segment lost 5 bases and the V segment lost 2 bases, leaving 6 bases of the junction unmatched. The germline V gene encodes CDR1 SGHDT and CDR2 YYEEEE. The CDR3 is 14 amino acids. The CDR3 coding sequence is TGTGCCAGCAGCTTAGGCCCAGCGGGGGACGAGCAGTACTTC. This codes for CASSLGPAGDEQYF.

The V gene is TRBV4-1, the J gene TRBJ1-1; TRBD1 agrees at 9 bases. Trimming at V came to 3 bases and at J to 6 bases, leaving 5 bases not matched to a gene. Germline CDR1 MGHRA, CDR2 YSYEKL. CDR3 length equals 14 residues. The CDR3 protein is CASSQQDRGPEAFF. CDR3 DNA: TGCGCCAGCAGCCAGCAGGACAGGGGTCCTGAAGCTTTCTTT.

The chain employs TRBV6-4 and TRBJ1-1, with D perhaps TRBD1 (5 bases). CDR3 length: 13 residues. Germline CDR1 reads MRHNA; CDR2 reads SNTAGT. Trimming pared 6 bases from V and 2 bases from J, leaving 10 bases between. The CDR3 here is CASSARDNTEAFF. Here the CDR3 DNA reads TGTGCCAGCAGCGCCAGGGATAACACTGAAGCTTTCTTT.

V and J are TRBV6-6 and TRBJ1-2; 9 bases match TRBD1. Germline CDR1 is MNHNY and CDR2 is SVGAGI (reference sequence). The CDR3 covers 15 residues. Trimming took 11 bases from V and 6 from J; bases not matched to a gene: 16. CDR3 DNA: TGTGCCGCCCGGGACAGGGTCGGTAGTGGTGATGGCTACACCTTC. Translation: CAARDRVGSGDGYTF.

The chain uses TRBV23-1 and TRBJ2-7; D unresolved. TRBV23-1 is noted as an ORF with a role that remains uncertain. The length of the CDR3 is 15 residues. V was pared by 3 bases and J by 3 bases, with 15 bases between. The CDR3 region is CASSQALVSIYEQYF. The CDR3 bases are TGCGCCAGCAGTCAGGCGTTGGTCAGCATCTACGAGCAGTACTTC.

V and J are TRBV18 and TRBJ2-7, with D possibly matching TRBD1 (6 bases). This CDR3 has 13 residues. Germline V CDR1 and CDR2: KGHSH, LQKENI. Deletions cut 4 bases from V and 3 bases from J, with 10 bases between. The CDR3 here is CASSRDTNYEQYF. CDR3 in DNA: TGTGCCAGCTCACGGGACACCAACTACGAGCAGTACTTC.

This clone appeared a single time. J is TRBJ1-2 and V is TRBV6-6; 7 nucleotides align to TRBD1. This CDR3 region has 14 residues. V lost 5 bases, J lost 4 bases, and 7 bases stayed unmatched. Germline CDR1 and CDR2: MNHNY and SVGAGI (reference sequence). This chain's CDR3 is CASSPDRDLYGYTF. The CDR3 coding sequence is TGTGCCAGCAGTCCAGACAGGGATCTCTATGGCTACACCTTC.

This clone appeared once. This chain connects TRBV6-6 to TRBJ2-2, with D maybe TRBD1 (6 bases). CDR1 and CDR2 from the germline V gene are MNHNY and SVGAGI (reference sequence). The CDR3 is 14 residues long. V gave up 8 bases and J gave up 0 bases, with 10 bases separating them. The CDR3 region has the DNA TGTGCCAGCGCCGGGACAACGAACACCGGGGAGCTGTTTTTT. Its translation is CASAGTTNTGELFF.

This clone was detected only a few times. The chain recombines TRBV5-4 with TRBJ2-7; either TRBD1 or TRBD2 may fit D (5 bases each). Trimming pared 0 bases from V and 6 bases from J, leaving 13 bases between. The germline gives CDR1 SGHNT, CDR2 YYREEE (reference sequence). The CDR3 has 14 residues. DNA of the CDR3: TGTGCCAGCAGCTTGGAATTTTTAGGGACCGAGCAGTACTTC. Translation: CASSLEFLGTEQYF. The full variable domain, in which reference TRBV5-4 and TRBJ2-7 provide the parts outside the CDR3, is ETGVTQSPTHLIKTRGQQVTLRCSSQSGHNTVSWYQQALGQGPQFIFQYYREEENGRGNFPPRFSGLQFPNYSSELNVNALELDDSALYLCASSLEFLGTEQYFGPGTRLTVT.

The rearrangement uses TRBV9 and TRBJ1-5; D ambiguous. V lost 4 bases to trimming and J lost 1 base, with 12 bases between them. This CDR3 spans 15 amino acids. Per germline, CDR1 SGDLS and CDR2 YYNGEE. This CDR3 is CASSPTPSSNQPQHF. The CDR3 bases are TGTGCCAGCAGCCCAACGCCTTCCAGCAATCAGCCCCAGCATTTT.

The V call is TRBV7-9, the J call TRBJ1-1, with no clear D. CDR3 length: 13 residues. The V gene lost 1 base and the J gene lost 1 base, with 4 bases spanning the gap. Germline assignment: CDR1 SEHNR and CDR2 FQNEAQ (reference sequence). The DNA for the CDR3 is TGTGCCAGCAGCTTAGTAGCGAACACTGAAGCTTTCTTT. Residues: CASSLVANTEAFF.

In DNA form, the CDR3 reads TGTGCCAGCAGCCTGGTCGGGGATGGCTACACCTTC. This gives the protein CASSLVGDGYTF. J is TRBJ1-2 and V is TRBV6-6, with no clear D. V was shortened by 6 bases and J by 6 bases, with 11 bases between the two germline ends. CDR3 length equals 12 residues. Germline V CDR1 and CDR2: MNHNY, SVGAGI (reference sequence).

V is TRBV30 and J is TRBJ1-5; no definite D call. V dropped 1 base and J dropped 7 bases, with 11 bases sitting between them. This CDR3 spans 13 amino acids. Germline assignment: CDR1 GTSNPN and CDR2 SVGIG (reference sequence). CDR3: CAWSARSNQPQHF. The CDR3 bases are TGTGCCTGGAGTGCCCGGTCCAACCAGCCCCAGCATTTT.

The gene calls are TRBV5-1 and TRBJ1-2; tentatively, D is TRBD1 (5 bases). This CDR3 comprises 12 residues. Germline CDR1 and CDR2: SGHRS and YFSETQ. V was trimmed by 7 bases and J by 8 bases, leaving 15 bases between them. CDR3 nucleotides: TGCGCCAGCCCCCGGGACGAACACGGCTACACCTTC. Translating it yields CASPRDEHGYTF.

This rearrangement joins TRBV6-1 to TRBJ2-7; possible D gene TRBD2, 7 bases. Trimming stripped 2 bases from V and 5 bases from J, with 19 bases between. The CDR3 totals 16 residues. Germline V gene data show CDR1 as MNHNS and CDR2 as SASEGT. CDR3 protein: CASSEQWGGARDEQYF. The CDR3 nucleotides are TGTGCCAGCAGTGAACAGTGGGGGGGGGCGCGGGACGAGCAGTACTTC.